Each of the 6 T cell receptor beta chains below was sequenced from the same sample in a study of blood T cell repertoires in COVID-19. Sequencing was performed with immunoSEQ multiplex PCR; in TCRdb, only in-frame clones are kept and a portion is missing. The repertoire holds tens of thousands of clones, with around 80% as singletons. Sequenced: peripheral blood. Receptors originate from a human donor in a cohort sampled during active COVID-19.

The rearrangement joins TRBV5-4 to TRBJ2-7, with 11 bases fitting TRBD1. Germline V gene lookup returns CDR1 SGHNT and CDR2 YYREEE (reference sequence). J gave up 3 bases and V 4 bases, and 6 bases lay outside the gene matches. The CDR3 totals 15 residues. CDR3 bases: TGTGCCAGCAGCGGGGGACAGGGGGGCCTCTACGAGCAGTACTTC. Translating it yields CASSGGQGGLYEQYF.

V is TRBV10-3 and J is TRBJ2-1, with a possible D match to TRBD2 (5 bases). CDR1 ENHRY and CDR2 SYGVKD come from the germline V gene. The CDR3 has 11 amino acids. V shed 11 bases and J shed 7 bases, with 12 bases lying between them. This chain's CDR3 is CALGRGNEQFF. CDR3 coding DNA: TGTGCCCTAGGTCGGGGTAATGAGCAGTTCTTC.

The gene calls are TRBV28 and TRBJ2-5; TRBD2 matches 7 bases. CDR1 is MDHEN and CDR2 is SYDVKM in the germline V gene. V was pared by 6 bases and J by 2 bases, with 9 bases of the junction left unmatched. The CDR3 length is 15 residues. This CDR3 is CASSPGRAGQETQYF. The CDR3 coding sequence is TGTGCCAGCAGCCCGGGGAGGGCGGGTCAAGAGACCCAGTACTTC.

The rearrangement links TRBV5-6 to TRBJ1-2, with D perhaps matching TRBD1 (6 bases). V was pared by 2 bases and J by 4 bases, with 15 bases between. The CDR3 has 15 residues. Germline V gene data show CDR1 as SGHDT and CDR2 as YYEEEE. The CDR3 sequence: CASSFLATGTYGYTF. CDR3 DNA: TGTGCCAGCAGCTTCTTAGCTACAGGGACCTATGGCTACACCTTC.

The V call is TRBV12-3 or TRBV12-4, the J call TRBJ1-1; D gene uncertain. V was trimmed by 3 bases and J by 4 bases, leaving 3 bases between them. The CDR3 sequence is 11 residues long. The CDR3 region has the DNA TGTGCCAGCAGTTTCTCCACTGAAGCTTTCTTT. Its protein product is CASSFSTEAFF.

This sequence joins TRBV4-1 and TRBJ1-5, with D possibly being TRBD1 (6 bases). This CDR3 region has 15 residues. V lost 0 bases to trimming and J lost 7 bases, with 13 bases between them. Germline-derived CDR1 and CDR2 are MGHRA and YSYEKL. The CDR3 here is CASSQEVDSDQPQHF. CDR3 DNA: TGCGCCAGCAGCCAAGAAGTGGACAGCGACCAGCCCCAGCATTTT.